Following are 17 T cell receptor beta chains from one sample sequenced in a study of control samples from healthy donors and cancer patients. The method was immunoSEQ multiplex PCR; TCRdb's version includes in-frame clones alone and lacks a portion of them. Of roughly 120,000 clones listed, about 92% were seen once; the top ten hold 1.5% to 2%. Sequencing input: PBMCs. All receptors come from a man aged 50 or older with head and neck cancer.

This sequence joins TRBV19 and TRBJ1-4; 8 bases align to TRBD1. Losses at the gene ends were 5 bases for V and 0 bases for J; bases not matched to a gene: 5. The CDR3 consists of 16 residues. CDR1 LNHDA and CDR2 SQIVND come from the germline V gene (reference sequence). This CDR3 reads CASSSRQGSTNEKLFF. Written as DNA, the CDR3 is TGTGCCAGTAGTTCTAGACAGGGGTCAACTAATGAAAAACTGTTTTTT.

V is TRBV3-1 (or the pseudogene TRBV3-2) and J is TRBJ2-1; TRBD2 might be the D (6 bases). The CDR3 covers 14 residues. The V gene lost 5 bases and the J gene lost 4 bases, with 12 bases spanning the gap. Germline CDR1 and CDR2: LGHDT and YNNKEL (reference sequence). CDR3 loop: CASSGGTRYNEQFF. The CDR3 DNA follows: TGTGCCAGCAGCGGCGGGACTCGGTACAATGAGCAGTTCTTC.

This clone was counted a single time. The J gene is TRBJ2-4, the V gene TRBV7-3; 7 nucleotides match TRBD2. CDR1 and CDR2 from the germline V gene are SGHTA and FQGTGA. The length of the CDR3 is 17 residues. Trimming removed 6 bases from V and 4 bases from J; junction bases left unmatched: 15. The CDR3 is CASSFTPRDYKKNIQYF. The CDR3 nucleotides are TGTGCCAGCAGTTTTACTCCTCGGGACTACAAAAAAAACATTCAGTACTTC.

The J gene is TRBJ1-5, the V gene TRBV19; 7 nucleotides agree with TRBD1. Per the germline V gene, CDR1 is LNHDA and CDR2 is SQIVND (reference sequence). V lost 3 bases, J lost 7 bases, and 9 bases stayed unmatched. The CDR3 is 15 amino acids. CDR3 bases: TGTGCCAGTAGTATCGTCCGGACAGGCGGGCAGCCCCAGCATTTT. Protein: CASSIVRTGGQPQHF.

This chain uses TRBV2 with TRBJ2-1, with TRBD2 matching 11 bases. CDR1 and CDR2 from the germline V gene are SNHLY and FYNNEI. The junction had 3 bases not matched to a gene; V was cut back by 7 bases and J by 7 bases. The CDR3 has 13 amino acids. CDR3 nucleotides: TGTGCCAGCAAATTAGCGGGGGGGAATGAGCAGTTCTTC. Its protein product is CASKLAGGNEQFF.

The chain joins TRBV29-1 to TRBJ2-2; 15 bases agree with TRBD2. Per the germline V gene, CDR1 is SQVTM and CDR2 is ANQGSEA. The junction had 4 bases not matched to a gene; V was cut back by 7 bases and J by 1 base. The length of the CDR3 is 16 residues. CDR3 in amino acids: CSASGLAGGNTGELFF. The DNA for the CDR3 is TGCAGCGCCTCGGGACTAGCGGGGGGGAACACCGGGGAGCTGTTTTTT.

This sequence joins TRBV24-1 and TRBJ2-5; 9 nucleotides line up with TRBD1. V lost 3 bases to trimming and J lost 5 bases; unmatched junction nucleotides: 6. Germline CDR1 reads KGHDR; CDR2 reads SFDVKD. The CDR3 has 15 amino acids. CDR3: CATSDRDRARETQYF. Written as DNA, the CDR3 is TGTGCCACCAGTGATCGGGACAGGGCCCGGGAGACCCAGTACTTC.

V is TRBV6-5 and J is TRBJ1-2; D may be TRBD1 (5 bases). V shed 4 bases and J shed 2 bases, with 17 bases lying between them. This CDR3 comprises 16 residues. Germline-derived CDR1 and CDR2 are MNHEY and SVGAGI. The CDR3 coding sequence is TGTGCCAGCAGTTGGACTTCGGGACCTGGAAACTATGGCTACACCTTC. Translated: CASSWTSGPGNYGYTF.

This sequence joins TRBV4-3 and TRBJ2-4; TRBD1 matches at 10 bases. V lost 4 bases, J lost 8 bases, and 8 bases stayed unmatched. The CDR3 sequence is 15 residues long. The germline V gene encodes CDR1 LGHNA and CDR2 YSLEER. CDR3 loop: CASSPNLDRGDIQYF. CDR3 nucleotide sequence: TGCGCCAGCAGCCCAAATTTGGACAGGGGGGACATTCAGTACTTC.

The V and J genes are TRBV18 and TRBJ2-3; D perhaps matches TRBD2 (7 bases). The germline V gene has CDR1 KGHSH and CDR2 LQKENI. The CDR3 extends over 16 amino acids. V lost 6 bases, J lost 5 bases, and 21 bases lay in between. The CDR3 protein is CASSPMGGGFVDTQYF. The CDR3 bases are TGTGCCAGCTCCCCGATGGGAGGGGGATTTGTAGATACGCAGTATTTT. Full variable domain (missing parts from reference TRBV18 and TRBJ2-3): NAGVMQNPRHLVRRRGQEARLRCSPMKGHSHVYWYRQLPEEGLKFMVYLQKENIIDESGMPKERFSAEFPKEGPSILRIQQVVRGDSAAYFCASSPMGGGFVDTQYFGPGTRLTVL.

This chain uses TRBV3-1 (or the pseudogene TRBV3-2) with TRBJ2-5; D may match TRBD1 or TRBD2 (5 bases each). This CDR3 is 15 amino acids long. Per germline, CDR1 LGHDT and CDR2 YNNKEL (reference sequence). V was pared by 3 bases and J by 2 bases, with 13 bases between. CDR3 protein: CASSQTGPRQETQYF. CDR3 nucleotide sequence: TGTGCCAGCAGCCAGACGGGGCCCCGTCAAGAGACCCAGTACTTC.

This clone was detected once. The CDR3 DNA reads TGTGCCAGCAGCTTACCTGGGGGGCCTGAAGCTTTCTTT. This codes for CASSLPGGPEAFF. The chain is built from TRBV7-9 and TRBJ1-1; D perhaps matches TRBD1 (6 bases). Germline CDR1 and CDR2: SEHNR and FQNEAQ (reference sequence). V was cut by 2 bases and J by 6 bases, with 10 bases left in between. This CDR3 is built from 13 residues.

CDR3: CASSPRATAGGYTF. The CDR3 region has the DNA TGTGCCAGCAGCCCCCGAGCGACAGCGGGCGGCTACACCTTC. The chain joins TRBV3-1 (or the pseudogene TRBV3-2) to TRBJ1-2; maybe TRBD1 (5 bases). The CDR3 contains 14 residues. Germline assignment: CDR1 LGHDT and CDR2 YNNKEL (reference sequence). Trimming left V 4 bases short and J 8 bases short, with 17 bases between.

The chain has TRBV7-6 and TRBJ1-3; tentatively, D is TRBD1 (5 bases). This CDR3 comprises 17 residues. Trimming left V 5 bases short and J 0 bases short, with 17 bases between. Germline V gene lookup returns CDR1 SGHVS and CDR2 FNYEAQ. CDR3 protein: CASSPIRGGSSGNTIYF. In DNA form, the CDR3 reads TGTGCCAGCAGCCCCATTAGGGGAGGGTCCTCTGGAAACACCATATATTTT.

This rearrangement joins TRBV5-1 to TRBJ1-6, with a tentative D call TRBD1 (6 bases). Per germline, CDR1 SGHRS and CDR2 YFSETQ. V lost 4 bases, J lost 9 bases, and 17 bases lay in between. The CDR3 length is 15 residues. This CDR3 reads CASSLAQTGSSPLHF. The CDR3, as DNA: TGCGCCAGCAGCCTTGCGCAGACAGGCAGTTCACCCCTCCACTTT.

DNA of the CDR3: TGTGCCAGCAGCTTAGGGGGGAGGACTGAAGCTTTCTTT. Translation gives CASSLGGRTEAFF. The rearrangement links TRBV7-9 to TRBJ1-1; TRBD1 might be the D (5 bases). Germline CDR1 reads SEHNR; CDR2 reads FQNEAQ (reference sequence). This CDR3 spans 13 amino acids. Trimming cost V 1 base and J 5 bases, with 8 bases left between them.

The chain carries TRBV6-5 and TRBJ1-2, with D possibly being TRBD1 (5 bases). This CDR3 is built from 12 residues. Germline values: CDR1 MNHEY, CDR2 SVGAGI. Trimming took off 11 bases at V and 2 bases at J, with 12 bases between the two ends. The CDR3 DNA follows: TGTGCCCGGAGGGGCCGGAACTATGGCTACACCTTC. Its translation: CARRGRNYGYTF.